This T cell receptor beta chain was sequenced during a study of radiation and T cells in renal cell carcinoma. The overall study: Nephrectomy followed 15 Gy stereotactic body radiation by 4 weeks.

There are 13 residues in the CDR3. Germline-derived CDR1 and CDR2 are MNHEY and SVGAGI. V was shortened by 5 bases and J by 10 bases, with 16 bases between the two germline ends. The study, taken as a whole, reports: No pretreatment tumor biopsies were available for baseline clonotypes.

Time point reported: blood 2 weeks post-SBRT. Regarding treatment: 15 Gy SBRT to primary tumor, nephrectomy 4 weeks later. Serial blood draws occurred at baseline and 2 and 4 weeks post-SBRT. Of note for this clone: Its antigen is not identified.

Clones were read by immunoSEQ multiplex PCR, and TCRdb kept only the in-frame ones, dropping some. Of around 60,000 clones detected, around 78% appear once; the ten largest clones hold roughly 7%. Here the sequenced sample was blood, taken from a patient whose treatment included radiotherapy and nephrectomy. This chain joins TRBV6-5 and TRBJ2-3, with a possible D match to TRBD2 (7 bases). This TCR derives from a man aged 60-69 years with renal cell carcinoma. CDR3 nucleotide sequence: TGTGCCAGCAGTCGGGGAGGGGGTTCGGCGCAGTATTTT. Translating gives CASSRGGGSAQYF.